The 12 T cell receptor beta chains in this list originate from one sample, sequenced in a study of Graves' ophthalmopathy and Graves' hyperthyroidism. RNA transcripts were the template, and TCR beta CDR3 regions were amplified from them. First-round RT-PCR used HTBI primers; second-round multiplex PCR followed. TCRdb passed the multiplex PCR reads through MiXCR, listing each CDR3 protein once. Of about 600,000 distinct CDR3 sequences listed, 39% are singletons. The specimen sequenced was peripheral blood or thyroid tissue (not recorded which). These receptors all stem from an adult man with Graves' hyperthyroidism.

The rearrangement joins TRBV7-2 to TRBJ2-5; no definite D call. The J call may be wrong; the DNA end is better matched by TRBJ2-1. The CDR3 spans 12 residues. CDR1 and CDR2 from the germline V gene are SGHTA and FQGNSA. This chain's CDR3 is CASSQGNNEQFF. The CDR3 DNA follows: TGTGCCAGCAGCCAAGGGAACAATGAGCAGTTCTTC.

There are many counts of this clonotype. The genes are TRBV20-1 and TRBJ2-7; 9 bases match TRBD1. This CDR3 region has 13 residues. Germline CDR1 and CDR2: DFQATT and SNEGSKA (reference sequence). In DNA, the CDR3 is TGCAGCCTACCGGGACAGGGTTATGGCGAGCAGTACTTC. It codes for CSLPGQGYGEQYF.

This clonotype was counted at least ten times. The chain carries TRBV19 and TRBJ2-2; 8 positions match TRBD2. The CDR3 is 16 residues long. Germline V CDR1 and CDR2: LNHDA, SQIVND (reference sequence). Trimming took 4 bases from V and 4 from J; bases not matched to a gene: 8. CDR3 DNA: TGTGCCAGTAGTACCGGGACTAGTCGCAGCACCGGGGAGCTGTTTTTT. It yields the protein CASSTGTSRSTGELFF.

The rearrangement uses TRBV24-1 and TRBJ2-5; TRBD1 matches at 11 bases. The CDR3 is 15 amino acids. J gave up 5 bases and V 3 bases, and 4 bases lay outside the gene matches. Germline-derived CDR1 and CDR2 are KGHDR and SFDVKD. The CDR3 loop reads CATSDRTGGLETQYF. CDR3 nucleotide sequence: TGTGCCACCAGTGATCGGACAGGGGGCTTGGAGACCCAGTACTTC.

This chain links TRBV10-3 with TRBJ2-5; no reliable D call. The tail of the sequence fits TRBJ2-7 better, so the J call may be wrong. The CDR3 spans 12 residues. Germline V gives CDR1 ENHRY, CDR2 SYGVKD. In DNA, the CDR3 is TGTGCTATAACCTCCGCCACCTACGAGCAGTACTTC. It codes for CAITSATYEQYF.

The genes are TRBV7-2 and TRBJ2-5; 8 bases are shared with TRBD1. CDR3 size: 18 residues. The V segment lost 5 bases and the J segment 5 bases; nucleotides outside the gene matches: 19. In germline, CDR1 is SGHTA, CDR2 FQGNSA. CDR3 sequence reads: CASSARTGRTGERETQYF. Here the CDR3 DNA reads TGTGCCAGCAGCGCCCGGACAGGGCGCACCGGGGAGCGGGAGACCCAGTACTTC.

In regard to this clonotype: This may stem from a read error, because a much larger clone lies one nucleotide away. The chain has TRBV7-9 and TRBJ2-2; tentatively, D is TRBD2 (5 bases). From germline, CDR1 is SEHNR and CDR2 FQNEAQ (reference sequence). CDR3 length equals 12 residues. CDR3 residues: CASSPLTGELLF. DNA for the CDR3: TGTGCCAGCAGCCCGCTCACCGGGGAGCTGCTTTTT.

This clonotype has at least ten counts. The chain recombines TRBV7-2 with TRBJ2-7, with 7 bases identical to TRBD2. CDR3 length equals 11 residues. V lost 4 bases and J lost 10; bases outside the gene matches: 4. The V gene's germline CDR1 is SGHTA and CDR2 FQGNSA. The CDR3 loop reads CASSSGTIQYF. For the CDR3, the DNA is TGTGCCAGCAGCTCGGGGACTATACAGTACTTC.

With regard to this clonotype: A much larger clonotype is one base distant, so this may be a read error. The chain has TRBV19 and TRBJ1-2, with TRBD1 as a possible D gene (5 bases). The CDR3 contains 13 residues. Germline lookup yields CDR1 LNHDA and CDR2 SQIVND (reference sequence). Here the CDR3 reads CANSIGGSYGYTF. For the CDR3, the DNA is TGTGCCAATAGTATCGGGGGGTCTTATGGCTACACCTTC.

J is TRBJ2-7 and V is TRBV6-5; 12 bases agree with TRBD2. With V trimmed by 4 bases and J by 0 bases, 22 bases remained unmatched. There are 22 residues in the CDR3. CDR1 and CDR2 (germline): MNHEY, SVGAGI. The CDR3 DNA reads TGTGCCAGCAGTTTAGCCGGACTAGCGGGACCTGATTACGAAACCAGCTCCTACGAGCAGTACTTC. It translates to CASSLAGLAGPDYETSSYEQYF.

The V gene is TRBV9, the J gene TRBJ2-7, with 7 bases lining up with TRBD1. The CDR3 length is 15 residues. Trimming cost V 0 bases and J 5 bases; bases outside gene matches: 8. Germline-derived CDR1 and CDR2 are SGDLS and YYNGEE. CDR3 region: CASSVVGGQDDEQYF. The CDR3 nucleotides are TGTGCCAGCAGCGTAGTTGGCGGACAGGACGACGAGCAGTACTTC.

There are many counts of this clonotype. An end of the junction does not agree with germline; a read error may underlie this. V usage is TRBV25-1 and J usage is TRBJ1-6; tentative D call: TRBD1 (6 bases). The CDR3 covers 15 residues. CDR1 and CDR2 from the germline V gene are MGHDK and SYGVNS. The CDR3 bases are TGTACCAGCAGTGAATGGGGGGGCGGCAATTCACCCCTCCACTTT. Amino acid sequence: CTSSEWGGGNSPLHF.